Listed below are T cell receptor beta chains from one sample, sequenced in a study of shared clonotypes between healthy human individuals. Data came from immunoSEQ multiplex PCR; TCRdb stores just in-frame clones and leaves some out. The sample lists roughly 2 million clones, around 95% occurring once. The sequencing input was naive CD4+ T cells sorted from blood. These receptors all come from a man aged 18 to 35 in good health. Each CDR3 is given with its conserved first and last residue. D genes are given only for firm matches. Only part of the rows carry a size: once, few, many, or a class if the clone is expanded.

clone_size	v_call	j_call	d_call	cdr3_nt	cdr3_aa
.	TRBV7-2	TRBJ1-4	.	TGTGCCAGCAGCTTAAAAGGAAGAGGGGCAACTAATGAAAAACTGTTTTTT	CASSLKGRGATNEKLFF
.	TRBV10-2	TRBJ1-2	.	TGCGCCAGCAGTGAGCTGACAGGCCAATATGGCTACACCTTC	CASSELTGQYGYTF
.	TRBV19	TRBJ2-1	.	TGTGCCAGTAGTATAGATCAGGGGCGCGGAGCTGAGCAGTTCTTC	CASSIDQGRGAEQFF
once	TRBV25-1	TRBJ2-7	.	TGTGCCAGTAGTGGACGGGGCGAGCAGTACTTC	CASSGRGEQYF
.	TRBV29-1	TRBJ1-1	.	TGCAGCTCCGGGGCGTGGGGCCGGAACACTGAAGCTTTCTTT	CSSGAWGRNTEAFF
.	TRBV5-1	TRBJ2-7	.	TGCGCCAGCAGCTTAGCTGGTAGCTCCTACGAGCAGTACTTC	CASSLAGSSYEQYF
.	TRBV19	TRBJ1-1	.	TGTGCCAGTAGTATGTCGCTGGTCAGGGACACTGAAGCTTTCTTT	CASSMSLVRDTEAFF
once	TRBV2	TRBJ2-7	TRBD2	TGTGCCATCACTAGCGGGACGCCCTACGAGCAGTACTTC	CAITSGTPYEQYF
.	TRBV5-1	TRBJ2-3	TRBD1	TGCGCCAGCAGCTTGGGACAGGGTTCGGATACGCAGTATTTT	CASSLGQGSDTQYF
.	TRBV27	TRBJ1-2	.	TGTGCCAGCAGTTTGGAAGGGCGGGATGGCTACACCTTC	CASSLEGRDGYTF
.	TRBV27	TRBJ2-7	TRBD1	TGTGCCAGCAGTTCCTCCGGGACAGGCCCCTACGAGCAGTACTTC	CASSSSGTGPYEQYF
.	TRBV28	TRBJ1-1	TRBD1	TGTGCCAGCAGGGGACAGGGGGCGCCGGGCACTGAAGCTTTCTTT	CASRGQGAPGTEAFF
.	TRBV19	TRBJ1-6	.	TGTGCCAGTAGCGAACAGGGCTCCTATAATTCACCCCTCCACTTT	CASSEQGSYNSPLHF
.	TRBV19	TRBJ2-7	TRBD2	TGTGCCAGTAGGTCGGGAGGGCGACCTTACGAGCAGTACTTC	CASRSGGRPYEQYF
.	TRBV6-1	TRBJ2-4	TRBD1	TGTGCCAGCAGTGAACGGGACAGGGACCGTCCCAAAAACATTCAGTACTTC	CASSERDRDRPKNIQYF
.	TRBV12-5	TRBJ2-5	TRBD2	TGTGCTAGTGGTTTGGGGGCTAGCGGGCAAGAGACCCAGTACTTC	CASGLGASGQETQYF
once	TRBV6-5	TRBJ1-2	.	TGTGCCAGCAGTTACGCGGCTAACTATGGCTACACCTTC	CASSYAANYGYTF
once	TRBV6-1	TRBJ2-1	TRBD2	TGTGCCAGCAGTGAAAATATGAGCGGGGGGGTCTTC	CASSENMSGGVF
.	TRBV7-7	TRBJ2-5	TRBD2	TGTGCTAGCAGCACTGATCCGGGGGGGGTCGCAGAGACCCAGTACTTC	CASSTDPGGVAETQYF
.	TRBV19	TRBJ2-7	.	TGTGCCAGTAGTATAAGCGTAACAACCTACGAGCAGTACTTC	CASSISVTTYEQYF
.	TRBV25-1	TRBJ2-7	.	TGTGCCAGCAGTGAATATAAGGGAAACCCCCCTCCCGAGCAGTACTTC	CASSEYKGNPPPEQYF
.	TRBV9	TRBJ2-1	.	TGTGCCAGCAGTGGAAATATGCCCTCCTACAATGAGCAGTTCTTC	CASSGNMPSYNEQFF